This T cell receptor beta chain was captured by sequencing in a study of T-cell memory formation after mild COVID-19. This CDR3 is 16 amino acids long. V was clipped by 5 bases and J by 0 bases, with 14 bases between them. CDR1 and CDR2 from the germline V gene are SEHNR and FQNEAQ (reference sequence). The study, taken as a whole, reports: Second-wave clones that peaked on day 37 lacked confirmed SARS-CoV-2 specificity.

In this sample, this clonotype turned up a few times. Antigen unknown. TCRdb independently ran MiXCR on the 5' RACE reads; one entry per CDR3 protein. The table lists roughly 130,000 distinct CDR3 sequences, 16% of them singletons. V is TRBV7-9 and J is TRBJ2-1; tentative D call: TRBD1 (6 bases). This receptor was taken from an adult woman who had mild COVID-19 (a few samples of this study predate the infection). Cell type and time point are not known. Sequenced material: PBMCs or a T cell subset sorted from them (not recorded which). This CDR3 is CASSPAQGSSYNEQFF. CDR3 nucleotides: TGTGCCAGCAGCCCGGCCCAGGGGAGCTCCTACAATGAGCAGTTCTTC. Together with reference TRBV7-9 and TRBJ2-1, the CDR3 gives the full variable domain: DTGVSQNPRHKITKRGQNVTFRCDPISEHNRLYWYRQTLGQGPEFLTYFQNEAQLEKSRLLSDRFSAERPKGSFSTLEIQRTEQGDSAMYLCASSPAQGSSYNEQFFGPGTRLTVL.